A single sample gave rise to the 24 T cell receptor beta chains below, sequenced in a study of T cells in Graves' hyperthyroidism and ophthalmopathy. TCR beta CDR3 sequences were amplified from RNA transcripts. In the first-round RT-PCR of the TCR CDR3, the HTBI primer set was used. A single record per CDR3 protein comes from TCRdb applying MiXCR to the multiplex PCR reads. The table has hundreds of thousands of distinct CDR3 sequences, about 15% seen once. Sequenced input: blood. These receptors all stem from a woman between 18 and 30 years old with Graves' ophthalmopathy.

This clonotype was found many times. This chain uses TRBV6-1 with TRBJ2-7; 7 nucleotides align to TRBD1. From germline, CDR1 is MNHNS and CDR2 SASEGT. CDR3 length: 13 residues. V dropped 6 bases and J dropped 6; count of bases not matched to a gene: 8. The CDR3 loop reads CASRDRALGEQYF. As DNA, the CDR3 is TGTGCCAGCAGAGACAGGGCCCTTGGCGAGCAGTACTTC.

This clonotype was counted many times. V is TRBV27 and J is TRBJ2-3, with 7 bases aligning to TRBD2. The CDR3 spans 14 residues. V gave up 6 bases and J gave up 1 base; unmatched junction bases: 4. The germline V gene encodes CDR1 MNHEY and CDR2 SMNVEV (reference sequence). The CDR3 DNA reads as TGTGCCAGCAGAGCGGGATATGGCACAGATACGCAGTATTTT. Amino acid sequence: CASRAGYGTDTQYF.

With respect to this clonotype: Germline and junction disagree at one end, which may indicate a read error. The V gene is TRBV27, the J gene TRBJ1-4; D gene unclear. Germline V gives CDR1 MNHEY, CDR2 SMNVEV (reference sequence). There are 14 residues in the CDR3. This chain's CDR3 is CTSSLSATNEKLFF. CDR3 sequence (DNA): TGTACCAGCAGTTTGTCTGCAACTAATGAAAAACTGTTTTTT.

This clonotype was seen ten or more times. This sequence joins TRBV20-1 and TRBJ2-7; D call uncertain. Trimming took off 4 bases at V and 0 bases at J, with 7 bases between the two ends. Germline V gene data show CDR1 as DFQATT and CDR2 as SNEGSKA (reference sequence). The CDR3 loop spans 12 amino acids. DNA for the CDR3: TGCAGTGCTATGGAGCCCTCCTACGAGCAGTACTTC. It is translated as CSAMEPSYEQYF.

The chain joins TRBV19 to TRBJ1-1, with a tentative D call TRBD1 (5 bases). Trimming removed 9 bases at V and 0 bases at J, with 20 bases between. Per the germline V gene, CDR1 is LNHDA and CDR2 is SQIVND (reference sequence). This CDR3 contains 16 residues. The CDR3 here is CASSPQAGRMNTEAFF. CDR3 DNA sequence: TGTGCCAGCTCCCCCCAAGCAGGGCGCATGAACACTGAAGCTTTCTTT.

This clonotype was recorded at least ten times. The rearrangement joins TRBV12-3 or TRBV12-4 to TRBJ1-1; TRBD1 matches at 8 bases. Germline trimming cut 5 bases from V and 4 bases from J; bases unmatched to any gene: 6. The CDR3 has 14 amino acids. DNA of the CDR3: TGTGCCAGCAGTCGACAGGGGTTAACCACTGAAGCTTTCTTT. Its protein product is CASSRQGLTTEAFF.

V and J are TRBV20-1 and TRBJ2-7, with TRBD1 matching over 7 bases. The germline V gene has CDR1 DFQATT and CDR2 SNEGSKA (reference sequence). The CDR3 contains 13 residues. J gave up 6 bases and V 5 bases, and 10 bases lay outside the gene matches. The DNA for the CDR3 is TGCAGTGCTCCCGGACAGGTGAAGGGCGAGCAGTACTTC. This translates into CSAPGQVKGEQYF.

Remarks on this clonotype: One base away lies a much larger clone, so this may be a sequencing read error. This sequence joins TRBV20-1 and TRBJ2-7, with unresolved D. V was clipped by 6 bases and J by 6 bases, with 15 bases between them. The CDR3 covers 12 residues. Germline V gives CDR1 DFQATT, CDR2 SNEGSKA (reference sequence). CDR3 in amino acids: CSALHERREQYF. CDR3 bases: TGCAGTGCCCTCCACGAGCGCCGCGAGCAGTACTTC.

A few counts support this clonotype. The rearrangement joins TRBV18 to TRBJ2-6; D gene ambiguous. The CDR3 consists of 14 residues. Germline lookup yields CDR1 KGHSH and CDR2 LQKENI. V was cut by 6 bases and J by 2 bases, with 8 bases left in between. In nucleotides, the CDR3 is TGTGCCAGCTCTCCTGTACCTGGGGCCAACGTCCTGACTTTC. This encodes CASSPVPGANVLTF.

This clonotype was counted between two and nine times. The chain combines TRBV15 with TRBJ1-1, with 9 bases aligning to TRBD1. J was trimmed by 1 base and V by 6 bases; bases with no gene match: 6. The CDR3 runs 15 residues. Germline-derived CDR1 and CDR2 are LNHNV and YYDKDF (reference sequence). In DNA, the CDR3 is TGTGCCACCAGTACCGACAGGGGGTGGAACACTGAAGCTTTCTTT. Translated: CATSTDRGWNTEAFF.

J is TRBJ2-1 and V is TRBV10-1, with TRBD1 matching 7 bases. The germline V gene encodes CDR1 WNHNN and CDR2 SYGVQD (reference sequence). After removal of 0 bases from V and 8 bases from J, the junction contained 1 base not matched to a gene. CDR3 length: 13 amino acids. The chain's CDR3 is CASSESGGDEQFF. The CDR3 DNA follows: TGCGCCAGCAGTGAGTCAGGGGGCGATGAGCAGTTCTTC.

In nucleotides, the CDR3 is TGTGCCAGCAGCCCCACTAGCGGGGGGTCCGGCGGGGAGCTGTTTTTT. Translation: CASSPTSGGSGGELFF. The chain employs TRBV7-3 and TRBJ2-2; 12 positions agree with TRBD2. The CDR3 is made up of 16 amino acids. Losses at the gene ends were 5 bases for V and 7 bases for J; bases not matched to a gene: 8. Looked up from germline, CDR1 is SGHTA and CDR2 is FQGTGA.

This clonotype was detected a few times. The CDR3 spells CASSLVAGVAGEQYF. The CDR3 DNA reads TGTGCCAGCAGTTTGGTAGCGGGAGTTGCAGGAGAGCAGTACTTC. J is TRBJ2-7 and V is TRBV12-3 or TRBV12-4; TRBD2 matches 9 bases. V lost 3 bases, J lost 7 bases, and 10 bases stayed unmatched. This CDR3 is built from 15 residues.

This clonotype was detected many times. CDR3 region: CASTRDSGWMNTEAFF. In nucleotides, the CDR3 is TGTGCCTCCACCCGGGACTCCGGCTGGATGAACACTGAAGCTTTCTTT. The genes are TRBV30 and TRBJ1-1, with D perhaps matching TRBD1 (5 bases). V lost 7 bases to trimming and J lost 0 bases, with 21 bases between them. Germline loops: CDR1 GTSNPN, CDR2 SVGIG (reference sequence). This CDR3 spans 16 amino acids.

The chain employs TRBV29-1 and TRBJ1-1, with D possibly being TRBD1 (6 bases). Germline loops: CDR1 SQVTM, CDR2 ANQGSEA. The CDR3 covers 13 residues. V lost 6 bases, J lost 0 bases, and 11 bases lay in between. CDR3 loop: CSVGGRMNTEAFF. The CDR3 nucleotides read TGCAGCGTCGGGGGGCGCATGAACACTGAAGCTTTCTTT.

DNA for the CDR3: TGCAGCGTCGACAGAGCCTATGGCTACACCTTC. This codes for CSVDRAYGYTF. V usage is TRBV29-1 and J usage is TRBJ1-2; TRBD1 is a possible D gene (5 bases). CDR1 and CDR2 (germline): SQVTM, ANQGSEA. Between the trimmed V and J ends, which lost 6 bases and 4 bases, there was a span of 9 bases. The CDR3 totals 11 residues.

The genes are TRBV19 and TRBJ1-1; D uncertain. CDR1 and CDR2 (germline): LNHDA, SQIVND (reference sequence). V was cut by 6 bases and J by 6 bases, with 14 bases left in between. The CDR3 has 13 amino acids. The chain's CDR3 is CASRIGEVAEAFF. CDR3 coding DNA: TGTGCCAGTAGAATCGGGGAGGTTGCTGAAGCTTTCTTT.

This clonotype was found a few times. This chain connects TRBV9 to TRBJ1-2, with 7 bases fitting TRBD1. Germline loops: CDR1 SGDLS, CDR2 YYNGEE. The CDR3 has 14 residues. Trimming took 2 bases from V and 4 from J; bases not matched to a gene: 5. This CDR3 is CASSVTGTIYGYTF. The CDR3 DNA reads TGTGCCAGCAGCGTGACAGGGACGATCTATGGCTACACCTTC.

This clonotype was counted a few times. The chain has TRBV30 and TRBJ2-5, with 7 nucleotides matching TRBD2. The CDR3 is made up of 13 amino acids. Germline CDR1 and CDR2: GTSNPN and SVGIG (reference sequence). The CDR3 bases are TGTGCTGAGGGAGGGAGATATGGAGAGACCCAGTACTTC. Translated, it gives CAEGGRYGETQYF.

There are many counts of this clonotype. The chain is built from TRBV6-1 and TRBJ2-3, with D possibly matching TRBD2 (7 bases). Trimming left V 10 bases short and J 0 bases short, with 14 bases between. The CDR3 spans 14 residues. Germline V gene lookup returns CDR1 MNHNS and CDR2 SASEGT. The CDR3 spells CAIKGGDSTDTQYF. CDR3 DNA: TGTGCCATCAAGGGGGGGGATAGCACAGATACGCAGTATTTT.

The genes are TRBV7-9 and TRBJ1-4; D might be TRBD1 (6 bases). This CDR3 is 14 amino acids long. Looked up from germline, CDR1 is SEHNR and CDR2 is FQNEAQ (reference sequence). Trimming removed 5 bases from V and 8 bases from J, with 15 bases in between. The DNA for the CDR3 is TGTGCCAGCAGCCCACCGCCAGGGGCGGAAAAACTGTTTTTT. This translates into CASSPPPGAEKLFF.

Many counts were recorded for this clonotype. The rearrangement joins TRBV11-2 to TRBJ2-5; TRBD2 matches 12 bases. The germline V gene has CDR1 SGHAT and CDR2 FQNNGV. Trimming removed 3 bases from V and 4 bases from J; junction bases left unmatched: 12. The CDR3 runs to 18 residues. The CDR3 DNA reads TGTGCCAGCAGCTTCGTCCTATCGACTAGCGGGGGCGGAGAGACCCAGTACTTC. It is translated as CASSFVLSTSGGGETQYF.

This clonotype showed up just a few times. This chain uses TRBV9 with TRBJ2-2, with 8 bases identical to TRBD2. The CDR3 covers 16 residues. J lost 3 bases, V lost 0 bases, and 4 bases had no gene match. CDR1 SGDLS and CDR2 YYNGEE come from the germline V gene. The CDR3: CASSVASGGDTGELFF. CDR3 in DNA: TGTGCCAGCAGCGTAGCTTCGGGGGGGGACACCGGGGAGCTGTTTTTT.

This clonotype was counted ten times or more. The DNA of the CDR3 is TGTGCCAGCACTCTTACAGGGGGCATTTACGAGCAGTACTTC. Its protein is CASTLTGGIYEQYF. The chain uses TRBV28 and TRBJ2-7, with 9 nucleotides matching TRBD1. Trimming at V came to 7 bases and at J to 4 bases, leaving 8 bases not matched to a gene. This CDR3 comprises 14 residues. The germline CDR1 and CDR2 sequences are MDHEN and SYDVKM.